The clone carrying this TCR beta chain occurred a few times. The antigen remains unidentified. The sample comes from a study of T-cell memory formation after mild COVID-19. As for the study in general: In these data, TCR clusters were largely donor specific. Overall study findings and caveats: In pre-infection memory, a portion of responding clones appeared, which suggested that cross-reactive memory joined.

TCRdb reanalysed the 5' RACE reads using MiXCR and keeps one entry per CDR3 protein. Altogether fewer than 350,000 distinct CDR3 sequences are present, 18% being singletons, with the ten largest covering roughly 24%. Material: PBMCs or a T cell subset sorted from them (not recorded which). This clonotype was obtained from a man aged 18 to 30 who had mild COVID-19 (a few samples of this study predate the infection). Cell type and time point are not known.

The CDR3 loop is CASSIQGTPLHF. The CDR3 DNA is TGTGCCAGCAGCATACAGGGGACACCCCTCCACTTT. The chain joins TRBV7-2 to TRBJ1-6; 7 bases map to TRBD1. Per germline, CDR1 SGHTA and CDR2 FQGNSA. The CDR3 runs 12 residues. V lost 5 bases to trimming and J lost 11 bases; unmatched junction nucleotides: 3.